This T cell receptor beta chain was captured by sequencing in a study of T cell repertoires in aging, cancer and after chemotherapy. Study as a whole: Repeat sampling of healthy donors over several months to years showed clear clonal overlap.

Regarding this clonotype: Its target is not known.

A mixed TRB-A/B primer pool amplified rearranged TRB by multiplex touch-down PCR. A single record per CDR3 protein comes from TCRdb applying MiXCR to the multiplex PCR reads. The table has about 10,000 distinct CDR3 sequences, approximately 30% seen once. TCR beta rearrangements were amplified from peripheral blood genomic DNA. Whole-study findings and limits: Compared with age-matched healthy donors, untreated hematological or solid cancer patients showed higher blood TCR clonality. Rebound thymic output was suggested by rising median generation probability during chemotherapy in each cancer cohort. Loss of evenness, beyond lost richness, contributed to age-related TCR diversity decline in cancer patients.

Losses at the gene ends were 5 bases for V and 5 bases for J; bases not matched to a gene: 4. This CDR3 region has 14 residues. Germline values: CDR1 LNHDA, CDR2 SQIVND (reference sequence). This TCR was sampled from a human donor in good health. The donor label of this sample is uncertain. This chain links TRBV19 with TRBJ2-1, with TRBD1 identical over 9 bases. Sequenced sample: blood. DNA for the CDR3: TGTGCCAGTAGTCCACAGGGGGCCGACAATGAGCAGTTCTTC. Amino acid sequence: CASSPQGADNEQFF.